The rows below give T cell receptor beta chains drawn from one sample of a study of beta chain features in type 1 diabetes. Assay used: immunoSEQ multiplex PCR; TCRdb lists only in-frame clones, some missing. The data show about 130,000 clones, about 9.2% seen once. The sample was central memory CD4+ T cells from blood. The receptor set was obtained from a man aged 18-30 years in good health. The CDR3 runs from the conserved cysteine through the conserved F or W. The order of the fields is J gene, clone size, V gene, D gene, CDR3 DNA, CDR3 protein. A D gene is named only where the DNA matches it firmly. Rows give clone size only sometimes, using once, few, many, or a class for an expanded clone.

>TRBJ1-4|-|TRBV9|TRBD1
TGTGCCAGCAGCGAGGTGGACAGGGGAGAAAAACTGTTTTTT
CASSEVDRGEKLFF
>TRBJ1-1|-|TRBV5-1|TRBD1
TGCGCCAGCAGGCAAGGGACAGGGGGCGTGGAAGCTTTCTTT
CASRQGTGGVEAFF
>TRBJ2-7|few|TRBV30|-
TGTGCCTGGAGTAGGGGAAGCGAGCAGTACTTC
CAWSRGSEQYF
>TRBJ2-2|few|TRBV5-1|TRBD1
TGCGCCAGCAGTCGAGACAGGGGTTACACCGGGGAGCTGTTTTTT
CASSRDRGYTGELFF
>TRBJ2-5|few|TRBV4-2|TRBD2
TGTGCCAGCAGCCTAGGGAGGGAGACTAGCGGGGGGGAAGAGACCCAGTACTTC
CASSLGRETSGGEETQYF
>TRBJ2-7|few|TRBV5-1|-
TGCGCCAGCAGCTTGGTTCCTGTCCCTCCGGAGCAGTACTTC
CASSLVPVPPEQYF
>TRBJ2-5|-|TRBV5-4|-
TGTGCCAGCAGCCCTATGGCCAGGGAGACCCAGTACTTC
CASSPMARETQYF
>TRBJ2-1|-|TRBV5-1|TRBD2
TGCGCCAGCAGCTTACTAGCGGGGGCGGGCAATGAGCAGTTCTTC
CASSLLAGAGNEQFF
>TRBJ1-5|few|TRBV28|-
TGTGCCAGCAGCCCACAGGTGGGCAATCAGCCCCAGCATTTT
CASSPQVGNQPQHF
>TRBJ1-2|-|TRBV4-3|TRBD1
TGCGCCAGCAGCCAAGATACCCGGACAGGGTTTGGCTACACCTTC
CASSQDTRTGFGYTF
>TRBJ2-7|-|TRBV7-2|TRBD2
TGTGCCAGCAGCCGGGGACTAGTAGGATCTTCTGGAGAGCAGTACTTC
CASSRGLVGSSGEQYF
>TRBJ1-6|few|TRBV7-9|-
TGTGCCAGCAGCCACGGACAGCTCTTATATAATTCACCCCTCCACTTT
CASSHGQLLYNSPLHF
>TRBJ2-1|-|TRBV11-2|-
TGTGCCAGCAGCCCTGAGGGGGCAGGGGGGTGGAATGAGCAGTTCTTC
CASSPEGAGGWNEQFF
>TRBJ2-7|few|TRBV7-2|-
TGTGCCTCCTCGATTTTGAGTAGGGGCAGCGAGCAGTACTTC
CASSILSRGSEQYF
>TRBJ2-1|many|TRBV30|-
TGTGCCTGGAGTGTAGGCGGGGAGCAGTTCTTC
CAWSVGGEQFF
>TRBJ2-1|medium-sized|TRBV7-2|-
TGTGCCAGCAGCTCGAACGGACAGAGGGGCAATGAGCAGTTCTTC
CASSSNGQRGNEQFF
>TRBJ2-1|few|TRBV4-2|-
TGTGCCAGCAGCTCGCAGGGTAATGAGCAGTTCTTC
CASSSQGNEQFF
>TRBJ2-1|few|TRBV5-6|TRBD2
TGTGCCAGCAGCGCCGGGGGGGGCAATGAGCAGTTCTTC
CASSAGGGNEQFF
>TRBJ1-4|few|TRBV29-1|-
TGCAGCGTTGGCGGGCGAGCGGGCGAAAAACTGTTTTTT
CSVGGRAGEKLFF
>TRBJ2-1|-|TRBV7-2|TRBD1
TGTGCCAGCAGCTTCACGACAGGGGTAGGCAATGAGCAGTTCTTC
CASSFTTGVGNEQFF
>TRBJ2-2|few|TRBV7-9|TRBD1
TGTGCCAGCAGCACGACAGGGGAAAGATCGAACACCGGGGAGCTGTTTTTT
CASSTTGERSNTGELFF
>TRBJ2-7|-|TRBV10-3|TRBD2
TGTGCCATCAGTGAATTCCAGCGGGGCGCCATCCGGTACGAGCAGTACTTC
CAISEFQRGAIRYEQYF
>TRBJ1-2|many|TRBV9|-
TGTGCCAGCAGCGTCGGAGAATATGGCTACACCTTC
CASSVGEYGYTF
>TRBJ2-1|-|TRBV7-2|TRBD2
TGTGCCAGCAGCTTTACGACTAGCGGGGGGTGGAATGAGCAGTTCTTC
CASSFTTSGGWNEQFF
>TRBJ2-1|many|TRBV5-4|TRBD2
TGTGCCAGCAGCCCGAGCGGGCGGGGGGCTTACAATGAGCAGTTCTTC
CASSPSGRGAYNEQFF
>TRBJ2-3|-|TRBV18|TRBD2
TGTGCCAGCTCCCCCTATCAGCGGGGGGGCGGCGATACGCAGTATTTT
CASSPYQRGGGDTQYF
>TRBJ2-5|few|TRBV18|-
TGTGCCAGCTGCTTTGAGGGGAGGCCACAAGAGACCCAGTACTTC
CASCFEGRPQETQYF
>TRBJ2-7|-|TRBV6-6|-
TGTGCCAGCAGTTACTCGCCTCCCGACAGCGGGGAGCAGTACTTC
CASSYSPPDSGEQYF
>TRBJ2-3|-|TRBV7-7|-
TGTGCCAGCAGCTTAGTTCCGGGGAATCCCACAGATACGCAGTATTTT
CASSLVPGNPTDTQYF